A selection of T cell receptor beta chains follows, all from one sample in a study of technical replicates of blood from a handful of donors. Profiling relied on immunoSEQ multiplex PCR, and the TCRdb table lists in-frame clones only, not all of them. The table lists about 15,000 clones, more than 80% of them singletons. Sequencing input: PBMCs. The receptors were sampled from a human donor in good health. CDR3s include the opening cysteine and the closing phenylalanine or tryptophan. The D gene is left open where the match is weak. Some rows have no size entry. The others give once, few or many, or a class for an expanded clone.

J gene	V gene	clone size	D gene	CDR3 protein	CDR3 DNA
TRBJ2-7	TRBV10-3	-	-	CAIRASQGGGPSHEQYF	TGTGCCATCAGAGCCAGCCAAGGGGGAGGGCCATCGCACGAGCAGTACTTC
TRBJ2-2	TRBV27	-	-	CACKPLGTLNTGELFF	TGTGCCTGCAAACCCCTCGGGACTCTTAACACCGGGGAGCTGTTTTTT
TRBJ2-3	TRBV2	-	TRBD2	CASTPSGRGGTQYF	TGTGCCAGCACCCCTAGCGGGAGAGGAGGTACGCAGTATTTT
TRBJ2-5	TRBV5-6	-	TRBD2	CASSFSGRRWEDQETQYF	TGTGCCAGCAGCTTCAGCGGGAGGCGGTGGGAAGACCAAGAGACCCAGTACTTC
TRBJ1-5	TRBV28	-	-	CASSWGDQPQHF	TGTGCCAGCAGTTGGGGAGATCAGCCCCAGCATTTT
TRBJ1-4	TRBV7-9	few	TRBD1	CASSLVQGDKLFF	TGTGCCAGCAGCTTAGTGCAGGGGGATAAACTGTTTTTT
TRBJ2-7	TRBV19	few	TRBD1	CASSIGTGSYEQYF	TGTGCCAGTAGTATTGGGACAGGGTCCTACGAGCAGTACTTC
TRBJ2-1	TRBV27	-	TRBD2	CASSATSGKQFF	TGTGCCAGCAGTGCTACTAGCGGGAAGCAGTTCTTC
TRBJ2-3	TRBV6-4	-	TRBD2	CASSDSGGSGDTQYF	TGTGCCAGCAGTGACTCTGGCGGGAGTGGAGATACGCAGTATTTT
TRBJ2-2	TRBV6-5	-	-	CASSYIAANTGELFF	TGTGCCAGCAGTTATATAGCGGCGAACACCGGGGAGCTGTTTTTT
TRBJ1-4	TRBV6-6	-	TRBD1	CASRSGQGELFF	TGTGCCAGCAGATCGGGACAGGGAGAACTGTTTTTT
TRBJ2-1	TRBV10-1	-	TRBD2	CASKGVGTSGSYEQFF	TGCGCCAGCAAAGGAGTCGGGACTAGCGGGAGCTATGAGCAGTTCTTC
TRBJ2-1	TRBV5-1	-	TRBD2	CASSLGGSSYNEQFF	TGCGCCAGCAGCTTAGGCGGGAGCTCCTACAATGAGCAGTTCTTC
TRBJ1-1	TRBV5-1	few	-	CASSQDSPFRAFF	TGCGCCAGCAGCCAGGACAGTCCCTTTCGAGCTTTCTTT
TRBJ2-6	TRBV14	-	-	CASSQGLRDTNVLTF	TGTGCCAGCAGCCAAGGGCTTCGGGACACCAACGTCCTGACTTTC
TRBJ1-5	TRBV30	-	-	CAWSQNRERPQHF	TGTGCCTGGAGCCAGAACAGGGAACGGCCCCAGCATTTT
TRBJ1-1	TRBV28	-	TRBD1	CASTARTGGTAEAFF	TGTGCCAGCACCGCCCGGACAGGGGGCACGGCTGAAGCTTTCTTT
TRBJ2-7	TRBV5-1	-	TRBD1	CASSSQGDLTYEQYF	TGCGCCAGCAGCTCACAGGGGGACCTGACCTACGAGCAGTACTTC
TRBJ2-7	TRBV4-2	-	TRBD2	CASSQGTGASGHEQYF	TGTGCCAGCAGCCAAGGTACGGGAGCTAGCGGGCACGAGCAGTACTTC
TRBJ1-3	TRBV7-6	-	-	CASSLGLLRGRRSGNTIYF	TGTGCCAGCAGCTTGGGGCTTTTAAGGGGCAGGCGCTCTGGAAACACCATATATTTT
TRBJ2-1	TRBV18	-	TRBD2	CASSPGSGTYNEQFF	TGTGCCAGCTCACCGGGTAGCGGGACCTACAATGAGCAGTTCTTC
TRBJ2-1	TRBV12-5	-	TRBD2	CASGPRGGVSYNEQFF	TGTGCTAGTGGCCCGCGGGGAGGGGTCTCCTACAATGAGCAGTTCTTC
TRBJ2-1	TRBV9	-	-	CASSVDPPDSADSYNEQFF	TGTGCCAGCAGCGTAGATCCCCCCGACTCCGCAGACTCCTACAATGAGCAGTTCTTC
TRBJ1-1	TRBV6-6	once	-	CASIRPGSNTEAFF	TGTGCCAGCATTCGGCCGGGATCGAACACTGAAGCTTTCTTT
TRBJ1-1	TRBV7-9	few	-	CASSRTTSTGNTEAFF	TGTGCCAGCAGCCGCACCACCTCGACAGGGAACACTGAAGCTTTCTTT
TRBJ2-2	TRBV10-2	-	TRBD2	CASSGEGTTGELFF	TGCGCCAGCAGTGGGGAGGGGACCACCGGGGAGCTGTTTTTT
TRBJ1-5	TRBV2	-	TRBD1	CASSGQGWKGEPQHF	TGTGCCAGCAGTGGACAGGGGTGGAAGGGCGAGCCCCAGCATTTT
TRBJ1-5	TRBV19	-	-	CASSIERGFQPQHF	TGTGCCAGTAGTATAGAGAGGGGGTTTCAGCCCCAGCATTTT
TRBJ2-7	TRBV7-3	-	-	CASSPQEGEQYF	TGTGCCAGCAGCCCCCAAGAGGGCGAGCAGTACTTC
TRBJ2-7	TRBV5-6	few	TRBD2	CASSLDGRGYEQYF	TGTGCCAGCAGCTTGGATGGGAGGGGATACGAGCAGTACTTC
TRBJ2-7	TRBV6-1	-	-	CASSEKAEGSYEQYF	TGTGCCAGCAGTGAGAAAGCGGAGGGGTCCTACGAGCAGTACTTC
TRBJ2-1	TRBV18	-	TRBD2	CASSRGEYNEQFF	TGTGCCAGCTCCCGGGGGGAATACAATGAGCAGTTCTTC
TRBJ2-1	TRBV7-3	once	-	CASSPTPDNEQFF	TGTGCCAGCAGCCCCACTCCTGACAATGAGCAGTTCTTC
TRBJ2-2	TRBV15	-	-	CATSRDRWVAANTGELFF	TGTGCCACCAGCAGAGATAGATGGGTAGCGGCGAACACCGGGGAGCTGTTTTTT
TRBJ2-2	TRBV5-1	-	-	CASSFDSYTGELFF	TGCGCCAGCAGCTTTGACTCGTACACCGGGGAGCTGTTTTTT
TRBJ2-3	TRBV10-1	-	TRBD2	CASSESTAGTSGSHTQYF	TGCGCCAGCAGTGAGTCGACGGCAGGGACTAGCGGGAGTCATACGCAGTATTTT
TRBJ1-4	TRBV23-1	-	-	CASSQKCGKLFF	TGCGCCAGCAGTCAAAAATGCGGTAAACTGTTTTTT
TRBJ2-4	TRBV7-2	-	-	CASSHGTASLAKNIQYF	TGTGCCAGCAGCCATGGGACTGCATCCTTAGCCAAAAACATTCAGTACTTC
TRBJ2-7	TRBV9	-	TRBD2	CASSASGSKYEQYF	TGTGCCAGCAGCGCGAGCGGGAGTAAGTACGAGCAGTACTTC
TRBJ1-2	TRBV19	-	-	CASSIRRGDGSGYTF	TGTGCCAGTAGTATCAGGCGGGGCGACGGAAGTGGCTACACCTTC
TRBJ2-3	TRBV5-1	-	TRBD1	CASSSGTGGDTQYF	TGCGCCAGCAGCTCGGGGACAGGGGGCGATACGCAGTATTTT
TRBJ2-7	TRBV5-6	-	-	CASSLLPRGNSYEQYF	TGTGCCAGCAGCTTATTACCCAGGGGAAACTCCTACGAGCAGTACTTC
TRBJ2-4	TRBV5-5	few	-	CASSPTDLKNIQYF	TGTGCCAGCAGCCCGACAGACCTCAAAAACATTCAGTACTTC
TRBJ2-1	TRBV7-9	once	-	CASSLEIRYNEQFF	TGTGCCAGCAGTCTAGAGATCCGCTACAATGAGCAGTTCTTC
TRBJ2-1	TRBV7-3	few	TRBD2	CASSLLAGLNEQFF	TGTGCCAGCTCCCTACTAGCGGGGCTCAATGAGCAGTTCTTC
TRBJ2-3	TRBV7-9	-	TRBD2	CASSPGGIPLAGVDTQYF	TGTGCCAGCAGCCCAGGGGGGATTCCGTTAGCGGGAGTGGATACGCAGTATTTT
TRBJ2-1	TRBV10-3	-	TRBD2	CAISESTSGDYNEQFF	TGTGCCATCAGTGAGTCGACTAGCGGGGATTACAATGAGCAGTTCTTC
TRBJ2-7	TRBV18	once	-	CASSPPGSHSVYEQYF	TGTGCCAGCTCACCACCGGGCAGTCATAGTGTCTACGAGCAGTACTTC
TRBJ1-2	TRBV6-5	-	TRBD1	CASSYGQGRGYTF	TGTGCCAGCAGTTACGGACAGGGCCGGGGCTACACCTTC
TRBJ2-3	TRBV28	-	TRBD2	CASSLSTSGTTDTQYF	TGTGCCAGCAGTTTATCGACTAGCGGGACCACAGATACGCAGTATTTT